A single sample is the source of the 12 T cell receptor beta chains below, sequenced in a study of blood T cell repertoires in COVID-19. Using immunoSEQ multiplex PCR, the repertoire was profiled, and TCRdb retains in-frame clones only, with some absent. Here the sample spans around 70,000 clones, 90% being singletons. The specimen was peripheral blood. These receptor sequences come from a human donor in a cohort sampled during active COVID-19.

Only one count was recorded for this clone. The chain employs TRBV28 and TRBJ2-5; 7 bases match TRBD1. From germline, CDR1 is MDHEN and CDR2 SYDVKM. V shed 6 bases, J shed 5 bases, and the junction held 12 bases outside the gene matches. The CDR3 extends over 15 amino acids. The CDR3 coding sequence is TGTGCCAGCAGGACAGACAGGGTTGAGAGGGAGACCCAGTACTTC. Protein product: CASRTDRVERETQYF.

The rearrangement uses TRBV29-1 and TRBJ1-2; D may be TRBD1 (5 bases). CDR1 SQVTM and CDR2 ANQGSEA come from the germline V gene. V gave up 6 bases and J gave up 4 bases, with 9 bases separating them. The CDR3 length is 11 residues. CDR3 DNA: TGCAGCGTGACGGGGGGCTATGGCTACACCTTC. This gives the protein CSVTGGYGYTF.

V usage is TRBV4-1 and J usage is TRBJ2-5, with 13 bases lining up with TRBD2. CDR1 and CDR2 from the germline V gene are MGHRA and YSYEKL. The CDR3 consists of 15 residues. Trimming removed 6 bases from V and 5 bases from J; junction bases left unmatched: 6. The CDR3 spells CASSNGLAGVETQYF. CDR3 DNA sequence: TGCGCCAGCAGTAACGGACTAGCGGGAGTGGAGACCCAGTACTTC.

V and J are TRBV5-1 and TRBJ1-6, with TRBD1 matching 7 bases. CDR1 and CDR2 from the germline V gene are SGHRS and YFSETQ. This CDR3 comprises 17 residues. V trimming: 4 bases; J trimming: 0 bases; junction bases outside the gene matches: 7. DNA of the CDR3: TGCGCCAGCAGCCGCGGGACAGCGAGCTCCTATAATTCACCCCTCCACTTT. It translates to CASSRGTASSYNSPLHF.

The chain employs TRBV14 and TRBJ2-7, with D possibly TRBD2 on 5 matching bases. The length of the CDR3 is 16 residues. Trimming left V 0 bases short and J 6 bases short, with 18 bases between. From germline, CDR1 is SGHDN and CDR2 FVKESK. CDR3 protein: CASSQDIGREMAEQYF. CDR3 DNA sequence: TGTGCCAGCAGCCAAGACATCGGACGGGAAATGGCCGAGCAGTACTTC. The full variable domain, in which reference TRBV14 and TRBJ2-7 provide the parts outside the CDR3, is EAGVTQFPSHSVIEKGQTVTLRCDPISGHDNLYWYRRVMGKEIKFLLHFVKESKQDESGMPNNRFLAERTGGTYSTLKVQPAELEDSGVYFCASSQDIGREMAEQYFGPGTRLTVT.

This clone was counted a single time. V gene TRBV9 combines with J gene TRBJ2-1; D gene uncertain. Trimming left V 0 bases short and J 4 bases short, with 8 bases between. CDR1 is SGDLS and CDR2 is YYNGEE in the germline V gene. The CDR3 spans 14 residues. The CDR3 DNA sequence: TGTGCCAGCAGCGTAGATACAGCATACAATGAGCAGTTCTTC. This encodes CASSVDTAYNEQFF.

The chain joins TRBV9 to TRBJ1-5; D is uncertain. Per germline, CDR1 SGDLS and CDR2 YYNGEE. The CDR3 is 15 amino acids. V was clipped by 2 bases and J by 1 base, with 10 bases between them. CDR3: CASSVGRGSNQPQHF. CDR3 coding DNA: TGTGCCAGCAGCGTTGGAAGAGGGAGCAATCAGCCCCAGCATTTT.

The table lists this clone with a count of one. This chain connects TRBV2 to TRBJ2-1; possible D gene TRBD2, 6 bases. Germline assignment: CDR1 SNHLY and CDR2 FYNNEI. This CDR3 has 14 amino acids. Trimming left V 7 bases short and J 4 bases short, with 14 bases between. This CDR3 is CASTMEGVYNEQFF. The CDR3 DNA reads as TGTGCCAGCACTATGGAGGGTGTGTACAATGAGCAGTTCTTC.

This chain joins TRBV24-1 and TRBJ2-7; 7 nucleotides line up with TRBD2. Germline lookup yields CDR1 KGHDR and CDR2 SFDVKD. V lost 6 bases and J lost 2; bases outside the gene matches: 9. This CDR3 is built from 15 residues. The CDR3 nucleotides read TGTGCCACCAGTCCTAAAGCGGGACGAACCTACGAGCAGTACTTC. Its translation is CATSPKAGRTYEQYF.

The sample holds one count of this clone. The chain links TRBV9 to TRBJ2-2, with 9 bases that match TRBD2. Germline V CDR1 and CDR2: SGDLS, YYNGEE. V lost 0 bases to trimming and J lost 2 bases; unmatched junction nucleotides: 2. The CDR3 loop spans 16 amino acids. Here the CDR3 reads CASSVALAGNTGELFF. As DNA, the CDR3 is TGTGCCAGCAGCGTAGCCCTAGCGGGAAACACCGGGGAGCTGTTTTTT.

The CDR3 DNA follows: TGTGCCAGCAGTGAATGGCAGACAGGGAGCACAGATACGCAGTATTTT. Its translation is CASSEWQTGSTDTQYF. The chain is built from TRBV6-1 and TRBJ2-3; 7 bases are shared with TRBD1. V dropped 2 bases and J dropped 0; count of bases not matched to a gene: 5. CDR1 and CDR2 (germline): MNHNS, SASEGT. The CDR3 extends over 16 amino acids.

The chain has TRBV6-5 and TRBJ2-2; D remains unclear. Germline CDR1 MNHEY, CDR2 SVGAGI. This CDR3 region has 13 residues. Trimming shortened V by 7 bases and J by 5 bases, and 11 bases separated the two germline ends. The CDR3 nucleotides are TGTGCCAGCACTAGAGACGGAACCGGGGAGCTGTTTTTT. Translating gives CASTRDGTGELFF.